This T cell receptor (beta chain) comes out of a study of Graves' ophthalmopathy and Graves' hyperthyroidism. RNA transcripts yielded amplified TCR beta CDR3 regions. An initial RT-PCR round employing HTBI primers preceded a second-round multiplex PCR. Each CDR3 protein gets one entry after TCRdb re-called the multiplex PCR reads with MiXCR. The sample lists about 240,000 distinct CDR3 sequences, around 50% occurring once. Germline V gene data show CDR1 as SGHVS and CDR2 as FQNEAQ. The V end lost 1 base, the J end lost 1 base, and 8 bases lay between the germline ends. CDR3 length: 14 amino acids. Fresh peripheral blood, around 9.8 ml, was the PBMC source.

The sample was peripheral blood. This receptor was taken from an adult man with Graves' ophthalmopathy. The gene calls are TRBV7-8 and TRBJ2-7; D remains ambiguous. The CDR3 DNA is TGTGCCAGCAGCTTAGGGCAGGTTTCCTACGAGCAGTACTTC. Its protein is CASSLGQVSYEQYF. The entire variable domain, with the rest obtained from reference TRBV7-8 and TRBJ2-7, is as follows: GAGVSQSPRYKVAKRGQDVALRCDPISGHVSLFWYQQALGQGPEFLTYFQNEAQLDKSGLPSDRFFAERPEGSVSTLKIQRTQQEDSAVYLCASSLGQVSYEQYFGPGTRLTVT.